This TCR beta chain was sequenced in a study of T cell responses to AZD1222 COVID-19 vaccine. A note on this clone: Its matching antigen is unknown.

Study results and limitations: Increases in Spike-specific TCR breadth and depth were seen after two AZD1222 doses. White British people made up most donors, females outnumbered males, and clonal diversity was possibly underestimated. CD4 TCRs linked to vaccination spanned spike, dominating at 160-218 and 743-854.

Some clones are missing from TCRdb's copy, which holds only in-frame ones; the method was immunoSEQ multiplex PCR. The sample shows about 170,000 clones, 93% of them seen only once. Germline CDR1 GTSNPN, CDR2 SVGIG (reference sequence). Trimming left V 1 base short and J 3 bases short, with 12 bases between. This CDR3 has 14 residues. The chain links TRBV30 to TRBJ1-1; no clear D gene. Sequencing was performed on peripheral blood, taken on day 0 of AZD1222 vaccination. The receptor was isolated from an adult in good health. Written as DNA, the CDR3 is TGTGCCTGGAGTGGAAGCCGGGCCCACACTGAAGCTTTCTTT. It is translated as CAWSGSRAHTEAFF.